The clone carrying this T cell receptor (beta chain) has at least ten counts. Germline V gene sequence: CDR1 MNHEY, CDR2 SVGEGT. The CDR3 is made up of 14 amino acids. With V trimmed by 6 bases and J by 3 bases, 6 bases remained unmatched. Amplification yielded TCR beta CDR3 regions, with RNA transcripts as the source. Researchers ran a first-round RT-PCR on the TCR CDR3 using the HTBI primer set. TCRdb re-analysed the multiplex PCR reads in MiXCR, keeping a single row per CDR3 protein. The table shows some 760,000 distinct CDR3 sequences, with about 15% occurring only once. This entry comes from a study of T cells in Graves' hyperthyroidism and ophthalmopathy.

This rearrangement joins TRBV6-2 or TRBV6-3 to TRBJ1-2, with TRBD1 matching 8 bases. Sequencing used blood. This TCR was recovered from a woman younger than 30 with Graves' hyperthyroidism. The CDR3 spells CASRKTGAHYGYTF. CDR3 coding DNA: TGTGCCAGCAGAAAGACAGGGGCCCACTATGGCTACACCTTC.